The sequence of this T cell receptor beta chain was determined in a study of cytomegalovirus exposure and HLA in healthy donors. PCR primers comprised 60 Vbeta and 13 Jbeta primers. Here immunoSEQ multiplex PCR was the method, and the copy in TCRdb shows in-frame clones only, minus some. The table has about 240,000 clones, roughly four fifths seen once. Losses at the gene ends were 5 bases for V and 1 base for J; bases not matched to a gene: 7. Germline V lookup: CDR1 LNHDA, CDR2 SQIVND (reference sequence). The CDR3 has 15 amino acids. The chain carries TRBV19 and TRBJ1-1; 7 positions match TRBD1. The receptor was isolated from a woman aged 55 to 70 in good health and CMV-seropositive. The sequencing sample was made of PBMCs. CDR3 sequence (DNA): TGTGCCAGTAGTGCCACGGGACAGCAGAACACTGAAGCTTTCTTT. This encodes CASSATGQQNTEAFF.